This T cell receptor beta chain was found in a study of cytomegalovirus exposure and HLA in healthy donors. Amplification used 60 Vbeta primers and 13 Jbeta primers. Produced via immunoSEQ multiplex PCR; TCRdb's table is partial and in-frame only. Reported are roughly 55,000 clones; the ten largest clones contain 8% to 13%. The V gene end was trimmed by 4 bases and the J gene end by 6 bases; junction bases not matched to a gene: 12. Germline-derived CDR1 and CDR2 are MNHEY and SVGAGI. The CDR3 covers 16 residues. Study-level findings and limits: Analysis was performed later, and it showed HLA-associated TCR beta chains to be more clonally expanded than equally common others. When analyzed later, the rates of TCR association showed variation by HLA locus, with DRB1 the most and HLA-C the fewest. In an earlier analysis, about 87% or about 30%: the productive usage of most TCR beta V segments. Most observed TCR sequences were rare, whereas some public TCRs were detected in many donors.

This clone counts as medium-sized by frequency. Its antigen is unidentified. The J gene is TRBJ2-7, the V gene TRBV6-5, with 10 bases identical to TRBD1. The receptor was derived from a woman aged 45-65 years in good health and CMV-seropositive. The sample taken for sequencing was PBMCs. The chain's CDR3 is CASSSQSGTGAAEQYF. The CDR3 bases are TGTGCCAGCAGTTCACAATCTGGGACAGGGGCGGCCGAGCAGTACTTC.